This TCR beta chain was retrieved from a study of identical twins. CDR1 is MNHEY, CDR2 SVGAGI, per germline. V shed 0 bases and J shed 5 bases, with 10 bases lying between them. The CDR3 consists of 14 residues. Study-wide points: With abundant cord blood beta clonotypes, insertions were fewer; memory repertoires showed no such pattern. Models underpredicted monozygotic twin sharing of out-of-frame TCR alpha.

This clonotype was seen only a few times. Its antigen remains unidentified. A universal primer site was added by template switching, and unique molecular identifiers were carried by the cDNA. Each CDR3 protein gets one entry after TCRdb re-called the 5' RACE reads with MiXCR. The sample lists 700,000 to 950,000 distinct CDR3 sequences, 9% to 15% occurring once. These data were likewise used in another study, on yellow fever vaccine responses in identical twins. From that paper: On the reported evidence, twins' vaccine T cell responses seemed partly convergent and partly personalized.

Sequenced material: PBMCs. This TCR was sampled from a woman aged 18-35 years in good health. This chain connects TRBV6-5 to TRBJ1-1; unclear D gene. CDR3 coding DNA: TGTGCCAGCAGTTACTCATTTAAGCCTACTGAAGCTTTCTTT. Its protein product is CASSYSFKPTEAFF.